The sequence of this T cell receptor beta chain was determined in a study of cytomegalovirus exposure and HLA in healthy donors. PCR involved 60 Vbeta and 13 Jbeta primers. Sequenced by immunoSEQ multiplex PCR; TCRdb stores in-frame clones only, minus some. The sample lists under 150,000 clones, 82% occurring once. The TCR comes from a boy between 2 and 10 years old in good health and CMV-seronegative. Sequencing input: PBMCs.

CDR3 sequence: CASSYSWTARNEQFF. DNA of the CDR3: TGTGCCAGCAGTTACTCCTGGACAGCTCGGAATGAGCAGTTCTTC. This chain connects TRBV6-6 to TRBJ2-1; a weak D match, TRBD1 (6 bases). Germline V lookup: CDR1 MNHNY, CDR2 SVGAGI (reference sequence). Trimming pared 0 bases from V and 7 bases from J, leaving 13 bases between. This CDR3 is built from 15 residues.